The T cell receptor (beta chain) described here comes from a study of shared clonotypes between healthy human individuals. Only Caucasian adults living in Nashville, Tennessee served as donors. Splitting of CD4+ cells produced CD45RA+ naive and CD45RA-negative memory subsets. The assay ran at deep level. Data came from immunoSEQ multiplex PCR; TCRdb stores just in-frame clones and leaves some out. Among nearly 1 million clones listed, about 80% were seen once. The CDR3 spans 14 residues. CDR1 is SGDLS and CDR2 is YYNGEE in the germline V gene. V lost 3 bases, J lost 1 base, and 9 bases lay in between. The specimen sequenced was memory CD4+ T cells sorted from blood. The sample's subset: CD45RA-negative fraction. The chain recombines TRBV9 with TRBJ2-3; tentatively, D is TRBD1 or TRBD2 (5 bases each). This clonotype originated in a man between 18 and 29 years old in good health. The CDR3 is CASSEGPRTDTQYF. In DNA form, the CDR3 reads TGTGCCAGCAGCGAGGGACCCCGCACAGATACGCAGTATTTT.